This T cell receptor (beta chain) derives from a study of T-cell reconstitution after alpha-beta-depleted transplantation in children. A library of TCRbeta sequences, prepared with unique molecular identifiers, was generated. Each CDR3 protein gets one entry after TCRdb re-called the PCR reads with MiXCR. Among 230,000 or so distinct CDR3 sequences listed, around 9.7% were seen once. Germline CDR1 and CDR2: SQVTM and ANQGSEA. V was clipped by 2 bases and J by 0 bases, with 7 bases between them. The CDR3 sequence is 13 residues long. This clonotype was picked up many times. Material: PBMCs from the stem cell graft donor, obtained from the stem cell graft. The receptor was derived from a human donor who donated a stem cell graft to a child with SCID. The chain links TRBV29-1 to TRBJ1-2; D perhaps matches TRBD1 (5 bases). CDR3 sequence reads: CSVEKGTNYGYTF. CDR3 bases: TGCAGCGTTGAAAAGGGGACTAACTATGGCTACACCTTC.